The clone carrying this T cell receptor (beta chain) came up many times. As yet, its antigen is unknown. Regarding time point: pre-sensitization, week 0. Treatment in this sample: therapeutic diphenylcyclopropenone sensitization with weekly scalp DPC. Ahead of each patch test application, blood was drawn. Alopecia patients, 18 to 70 years old and DPC-suitable, served as donors. These data are taken from a study of human T cells and chemical hapten exposure. The overall study: Patch tests put 0.01% DPC on the upper back, read at 6 days.

Study-level findings and limits: Unchanged with DPC sensitization were TCRs above 1 in 1000 frequency.

The germline gives CDR1 ENHRY, CDR2 SYGVKD. The CDR3 is 11 residues long. Trimming shortened V by 4 bases and J by 5 bases, and 6 bases separated the two germline ends. One entry per CDR3 protein results from TCRdb running MiXCR on the RACE reads. The table has more than 300,000 distinct CDR3 sequences, about 5.1% seen once. Sequenced here: whole blood, sampled in connection with sensitization to the hapten diphenylcyclopropenone (DPC). This sequence originates from a woman aged 45-60 years with alopecia areata. Some clones in this sample may be carry-over from other donors' samples. V and J are TRBV10-3 and TRBJ2-7; D remains ambiguous. CDR3 residues: CAISGTNEQYF. The CDR3, as DNA: TGTGCCATCAGTGGAACGAACGAGCAGTACTTC.